This TCR beta chain was retrieved from a study of blood T cell repertoires in COVID-19. Generated by immunoSEQ multiplex PCR, the TCRdb table keeps only in-frame clones and is missing some. Of about 33,000 clones listed, about nine tenths were seen once; the top ten hold 20%. The TCR originated in a man between 60 and 70 years old with acute or convalescent COVID-19. Material: peripheral blood.

The CDR3 protein is CASSPFYQDGYTF. In DNA form, the CDR3 reads TGTGCCAGCAGCCCTTTCTATCAGGATGGCTACACCTTC. This sequence joins TRBV5-6 and TRBJ1-2; D call uncertain. Germline V gives CDR1 SGHDT, CDR2 YYEEEE. Trimming cost V 4 bases and J 6 bases, with 13 bases left between them. The CDR3 is 13 amino acids.